This T cell receptor (beta chain) is drawn from a study of CD4 and CD8 cells across lung adenocarcinoma regions. Localized lung adenocarcinoma, a non-small cell lung cancer, affected the donors. This clonotype has ten or more counts. The CDR3 is 17 amino acids. Losses at the gene ends were 0 bases for V and 7 bases for J; bases not matched to a gene: 10. Germline V gene sequence: CDR1 SGDLS, CDR2 YYNGEE. One entry per CDR3 protein results from TCRdb running MiXCR on the PCR reads. Of roughly 19,000 distinct CDR3 sequences in the sample, roughly half are singletons; the top ten hold 55% to 65%. Source material: CD8+ T cells from the center of a lung tumor. The rearrangement links TRBV9 to TRBJ2-1; 10 bases map to TRBD2. This receptor was obtained from a female donor with lung adenocarcinoma. The CD4 and CD8 labels of this study may be unreliable. CDR3 in DNA: TGTGCCAGCAGCGTAGGGACTAGCGGCCCTGAGGGGAATGAGCAGTTCTTC. Protein: CASSVGTSGPEGNEQFF.